This TCR beta chain derives from a study of regulatory T cells in long-lasting Graves disease. In the study overall: Persistence in Graves' disease denoted antithyroid drug use beyond 5 years alongside positive TSH receptor antibodies. Findings and caveats of the study: Persistent disease samples used TRBV28, TRBJ1-2 and TRBJ2-5 preferentially. Newly diagnosed Graves' patients exceeded persistent ones in TCR diversity.

Time point meaning: persistent/refractory GD, antithyroid drugs over 5 years with positive TRAb. The TCR library used RNA extracted from PBMCs. V lost 3 bases to trimming and J lost 5 bases; unmatched junction nucleotides: 11. Germline V gene lookup returns CDR1 LNHDA and CDR2 SQIVND (reference sequence). The CDR3 has 16 residues. Concerning this clonotype: The antigen is unknown.

Through Arm-PCR of CDR3 regions and iRepertoire HTBI primers, TCR beta libraries were built. TCRdb re-derived calls from the multiplex PCR reads in MiXCR, one entry per CDR3 protein. This table has a few hundred thousand distinct CDR3 sequences, 20% to 30% appearing once. Source: peripheral blood mononuclear cells (PBMCs), taken when the disease was refractory, from a patient treated with antithyroid drugs. The sequence derives from a female donor with Graves disease. The V gene is TRBV19, the J gene TRBJ1-2; 8 positions agree with TRBD1. CDR3 loop: CASSMHRGQGAYGYTF. CDR3 sequence (DNA): TGTGCCAGTAGTATGCACCGAGGACAGGGAGCATATGGCTACACCTTC.